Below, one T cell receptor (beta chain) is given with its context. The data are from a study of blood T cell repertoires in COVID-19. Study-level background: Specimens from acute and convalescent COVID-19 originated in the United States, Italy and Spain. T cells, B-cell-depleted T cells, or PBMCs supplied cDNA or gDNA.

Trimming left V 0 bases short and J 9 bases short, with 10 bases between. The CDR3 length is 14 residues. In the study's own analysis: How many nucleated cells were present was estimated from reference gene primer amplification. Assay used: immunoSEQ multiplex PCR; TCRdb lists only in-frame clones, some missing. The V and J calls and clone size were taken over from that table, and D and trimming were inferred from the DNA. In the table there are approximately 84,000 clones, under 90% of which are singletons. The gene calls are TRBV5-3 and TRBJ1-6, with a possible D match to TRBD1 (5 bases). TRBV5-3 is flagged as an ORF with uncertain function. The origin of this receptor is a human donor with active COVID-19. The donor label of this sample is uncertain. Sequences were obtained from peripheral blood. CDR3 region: CARSLGRVGSPLHF. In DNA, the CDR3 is TGTGCCAGAAGCTTGGGCAGGGTTGGTTCACCCCTCCACTTT.